This record covers a single TCR beta chain. The antigen is undetermined. The protocol was immunoSEQ multiplex PCR, while the TCRdb copy is restricted to in-frame clones and leaves out a portion. The sample has tens of thousands of clones, about 90% seen once. The record originates from a study of OX40 agonist ivuxolimab in advanced cancers. Study as a whole: Participants could have had prior anti-PD-1, anti-PD-L1 or anti-CTLA-4 therapy, and about 40% had some. Study-level findings and limits: Clonal expansion from baseline to week 6 occurred in both CD4+ and CD8+ T cells. Expanded clones tended on average to be more numerous among CD8+ T cells than CD4+.

Specimen: CD4+ or CD8+ T cells sorted from blood, collected in a trial of the OX40 agonist ivuxolimab. The origin of this receptor is an adult with an advanced solid tumor such as melanoma, head and neck, liver or kidney cancer.

Here the CDR3 reads CASMWTGSTDTQYF. CDR3 nucleotide sequence: TGTGCCAGCATGTGGACAGGGTCCACAGATACGCAGTATTTT. The V and J genes are TRBV27 and TRBJ2-3; 8 bases align to TRBD1. The CDR3 consists of 14 residues. Germline trimming cut 7 bases from V and 2 bases from J; bases unmatched to any gene: 5. The germline gives CDR1 MNHEY, CDR2 SMNVEV (reference sequence).